Listed below are T cell receptor beta chains from one sample, sequenced in a study of blood T cell repertoires in COVID-19. Clones were read by immunoSEQ multiplex PCR, and TCRdb kept only the in-frame ones, dropping some. Here the sample spans approximately 300,000 clones, around 81% being singletons. What was sequenced was peripheral blood. These receptors all come from an older person with COVID-19, enrolled during active disease. Each CDR3 is given with its conserved first and last residue. A D gene is named only where the DNA matches it firmly. Clone sizes are given selectively: once, few, many, or a class where the clone is expanded.

V: TRBV4-2; length: 15; D: -; J: TRBJ2-1; size: -; DNA: TGTGCCAGCAGCCAAGGCTCGGCTAGCCTCGATGAGCAGTTCTTC; CDR3: CASSQGSASLDEQFF
V: TRBV15; length: 18; D: TRBD2; J: TRBJ2-1; size: -; DNA: TGTGCCACCAGCAGAGATCTCACTAGCGGGAGTACGGACAATGAGCAGTTCTTC; CDR3: CATSRDLTSGSTDNEQFF
V: TRBV7-2; length: 14; D: TRBD2; J: TRBJ2-5; size: -; DNA: TGTGCCAGCAGCGCCTCTAGCGGGCGGGAGACCCAGTACTTC; CDR3: CASSASSGRETQYF
V: TRBV4-1; length: 17; D: TRBD1; J: TRBJ2-7; size: -; DNA: TGCGCCAGCAGCCAAGAGGGGGACAGGGGGTACCACTACGAGCAGTACTTC; CDR3: CASSQEGDRGYHYEQYF
V: TRBV6-1; length: 15; D: TRBD1; J: TRBJ1-6; size: -; DNA: TGTGCCAGCAGTGAGACAGGGGTTGGATATTCACCCCTCCACTTT; CDR3: CASSETGVGYSPLHF
V: TRBV7-2; length: 14; D: -; J: TRBJ1-1; size: -; DNA: TGTGCCAGCAGCGGAGGGAGGGTGGACACTGAAGCTTTCTTT; CDR3: CASSGGRVDTEAFF
V: TRBV5-4; length: 15; D: -; J: TRBJ1-2; size: -; DNA: TGTGCCAGCAGCTTGGACCCTTTTGAAGAGGGTGGCTACACCTTC; CDR3: CASSLDPFEEGGYTF
V: TRBV28; length: 16; D: TRBD1; J: TRBJ2-6; size: -; DNA: TGTGCCAGCAGTAAGACAGGGTACTCTGGGGCCAACGTCCTGACTTTC; CDR3: CASSKTGYSGANVLTF
V: TRBV29-1; length: 14; D: TRBD2; J: TRBJ2-7; size: -; DNA: TGCAGCGTTGGGGGACTAGCGGGAGGCTACGAGCAGTACTTC; CDR3: CSVGGLAGGYEQYF
V: TRBV14; length: 15; D: -; J: TRBJ1-3; size: once; DNA: TGTGCCAGCAGCCACCAAGACTCCCGTAGAAACACCATATATTTT; CDR3: CASSHQDSRRNTIYF
V: TRBV7-2; length: 15; D: TRBD2; J: TRBJ2-2; size: -; DNA: TGTGCCAGCAGCCTAAACGGGAGGCAGACCGGGGAGCTGTTTTTT; CDR3: CASSLNGRQTGELFF
V: TRBV10-3; length: 14; D: TRBD1; J: TRBJ1-6; size: -; DNA: TGTGCCATCAGTGATGGGACAGACAATTCACCCCTCCACTTT; CDR3: CAISDGTDNSPLHF
V: TRBV11-2; length: 13; D: -; J: TRBJ1-1; size: -; DNA: TGTGCCAGCAGCTTAGATTCTGCGGTTGAAGCTTTCTTT; CDR3: CASSLDSAVEAFF
V: TRBV24-1; length: 15; D: -; J: TRBJ1-2; size: -; DNA: TGTGCCACCAGTGAGGGGGGGGCGCTGGGCTATGGCTACACCTTC; CDR3: CATSEGGALGYGYTF
V: TRBV19; length: 13; D: -; J: TRBJ2-1; size: -; DNA: TGTGCCAGTAGTATGGGCAGGGTGAATGAGCAGTTCTTC; CDR3: CASSMGRVNEQFF
V: TRBV7-9; length: 15; D: TRBD1; J: TRBJ2-2; size: -; DNA: TGTGCCAGCAGCTTAACTAGTGGACAGGCCGGGGAGCTGTTTTTT; CDR3: CASSLTSGQAGELFF
V: TRBV21-1; length: 8; D: -; J: TRBJ2-7; size: -; DNA: TGTGCCAGCTACGGGCAGTACTTC; CDR3: CASYGQYF
V: TRBV28; length: 11; D: -; J: TRBJ1-2; size: few; DNA: TGTGCCAGCAGTTGGGCCCGGGGCTACACCTTC; CDR3: CASSWARGYTF
V: TRBV29-1; length: 14; D: TRBD1; J: TRBJ2-3; size: -; DNA: TGCAGCGCTCAAACAGGGGGCAGCACAGATACGCAGTATTTT; CDR3: CSAQTGGSTDTQYF
V: TRBV6-5; length: 14; D: -; J: TRBJ2-3; size: -; DNA: TGTGCCAGTACCAGGGGAGTGAGCACAGATACGCAGTATTTT; CDR3: CASTRGVSTDTQYF
V: TRBV28; length: 16; D: -; J: TRBJ1-6; size: -; DNA: TGTGCCAGCAGTTCTACAGGGTTGGGGGATAATTCACCCCTCCACTTT; CDR3: CASSSTGLGDNSPLHF
V: TRBV7-9; length: 14; D: -; J: TRBJ1-3; size: few; DNA: TGTGCCAGCAGCCATGTCCCGGAGGGAAACACCATATATTTT; CDR3: CASSHVPEGNTIYF
V: TRBV28; length: 15; D: TRBD1; J: TRBJ2-1; size: few; DNA: TGTGCCAGCAGCCCAGATAGGGGGCCTTGGAGTGAGCAGTTCTTC; CDR3: CASSPDRGPWSEQFF
V: TRBV11-2; length: 14; D: TRBD2; J: TRBJ2-3; size: -; DNA: TGTGCCAGCAGCCAGCTAGCGGGAACAGATACGCAGTATTTT; CDR3: CASSQLAGTDTQYF
V: TRBV28; length: 14; D: TRBD2; J: TRBJ2-5; size: -; DNA: TGTGCCAGCCGTGTGCGGGGGGCCGGGGAGACCCAGTACTTC; CDR3: CASRVRGAGETQYF
V: TRBV5-1; length: 14; D: -; J: TRBJ2-2; size: -; DNA: TGCGCCAGCAGCGGACTACAGAACACCGGGGAGCTGTTTTTT; CDR3: CASSGLQNTGELFF
V: TRBV5-4; length: 16; D: -; J: TRBJ2-4; size: -; DNA: TGTGCCAGCAGCCCAAGACAGGTCCACGCCAAAAACATTCAGTACTTC; CDR3: CASSPRQVHAKNIQYF
V: TRBV5-1; length: 15; D: TRBD1; J: TRBJ2-7; size: -; DNA: TGCGCCAGCAGCTTAGGAGGACAGGGGGACTACGAGCAGTACTTC; CDR3: CASSLGGQGDYEQYF
V: TRBV7-8; length: 17; D: -; J: TRBJ1-1; size: -; DNA: TGTGCCAGCAGCTTAGACCGCTCGGGGGGCATGAACACTGAAGCTTTCTTT; CDR3: CASSLDRSGGMNTEAFF
V: TRBV18; length: 12; D: -; J: TRBJ2-7; size: few; DNA: TGTGCCAGCTCCCCAGGCAACTACGAGCAGTACTTC; CDR3: CASSPGNYEQYF
V: TRBV9; length: 14; D: -; J: TRBJ1-4; size: once; DNA: TGTGCCAGCAGCGTAGCGGGGGATACTGAAAAACTGTTTTTT; CDR3: CASSVAGDTEKLFF
V: TRBV30; length: 14; D: -; J: TRBJ1-1; size: -; DNA: TGTGCCTGGGACTATCCTGGGAGGGACACTGAAGCTTTCTTT; CDR3: CAWDYPGRDTEAFF
V: TRBV5-8; length: 15; D: -; J: TRBJ1-6; size: once; DNA: TGTGCCAGCAGCGGCGGGAGCTCCTATAATTCACCCCTCCACTTT; CDR3: CASSGGSSYNSPLHF
V: TRBV2; length: 13; D: -; J: TRBJ2-1; size: -; DNA: TGTGCCAGCAATGGGGAGCGATGGGGTGAGCAGTTCTTC; CDR3: CASNGERWGEQFF
V: TRBV19; length: 15; D: -; J: TRBJ1-4; size: -; DNA: TGTGCCAGCAGGGTTGGGGACTCAACTAATGAAAAACTGTTTTTT; CDR3: CASRVGDSTNEKLFF
V: TRBV1; length: 19; D: -; J: TRBJ2-7; size: -; DNA: TGCACCAGCAGCCAAGATCATCCGGGACTAGCGGGGTGCTCCTACGAGCAGTACTTC; CDR3: CTSSQDHPGLAGCSYEQYF
V: TRBV7-2; length: 15; D: TRBD2; J: TRBJ2-1; size: -; DNA: TGTGCCAGCAGCAACTTAGCGGGGGGTTACAATGAGCAGTTCTTC; CDR3: CASSNLAGGYNEQFF
V: TRBV30; length: 12; D: -; J: TRBJ2-1; size: -; DNA: TGTGCCTGGAGTGGCAGCGGGAATGAGCAGTTCTTC; CDR3: CAWSGSGNEQFF
V: TRBV29-1; length: 14; D: TRBD1; J: TRBJ1-2; size: -; DNA: TGCAGCGTTGAAGCACCGGGACAGGCCTATGGCTACACCTTC; CDR3: CSVEAPGQAYGYTF
V: TRBV7-2; length: 14; D: -; J: TRBJ1-5; size: -; DNA: TGTGCCAGCAGCTTAAACTCGTACAATCAGCCCCAGCATTTT; CDR3: CASSLNSYNQPQHF